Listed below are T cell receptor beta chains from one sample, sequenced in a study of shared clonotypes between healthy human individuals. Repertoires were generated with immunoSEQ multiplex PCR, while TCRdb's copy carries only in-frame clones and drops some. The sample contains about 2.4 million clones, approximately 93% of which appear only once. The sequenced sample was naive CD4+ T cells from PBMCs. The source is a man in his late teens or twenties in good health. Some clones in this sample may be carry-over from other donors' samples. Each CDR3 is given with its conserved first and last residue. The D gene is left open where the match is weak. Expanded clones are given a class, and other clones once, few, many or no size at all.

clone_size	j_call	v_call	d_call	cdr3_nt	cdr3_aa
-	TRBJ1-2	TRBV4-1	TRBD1	TGCGCCAGCAGCCAGGGACAGGCCGCCTTCCCATATGGCTACACCTTC	CASSQGQAAFPYGYTF
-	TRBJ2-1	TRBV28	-	TGTGCCAGCAGTTTTAGGCGGGCCTCCTACAATGAGCAGTTCTTC	CASSFRRASYNEQFF
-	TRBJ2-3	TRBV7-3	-	TGTGCCAGCAGCTTAACGCACACAGATACGCAGTATTTT	CASSLTHTDTQYF
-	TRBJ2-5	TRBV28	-	TGTGCCAGCACTGGGGAAGAGACCCAGTACTTC	CASTGEETQYF
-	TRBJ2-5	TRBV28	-	TGTGCCAGCAGCTTATGGGGGACCCAGTACTTC	CASSLWGTQYF
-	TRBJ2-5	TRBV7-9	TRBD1	TGTGCCAGCAGCCCGGGACAGGGTCAAATCGAGACCCAGTACTTC	CASSPGQGQIETQYF
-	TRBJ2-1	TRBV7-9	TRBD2	TGTGCCAGCAGCGTCGAGGGTGGCGGGAGATGGTACAATGAGCAGTTCTTC	CASSVEGGGRWYNEQFF
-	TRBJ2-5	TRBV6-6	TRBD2	TGTGCCAGCAGTTACTGGGGGGGACTAGAAAAAGAGACCCAGTACTTC	CASSYWGGLEKETQYF
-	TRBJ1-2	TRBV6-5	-	TGTGCCAGCAGTTACGGGCAAAGGTGGTCATATGGCTACACCTTC	CASSYGQRWSYGYTF
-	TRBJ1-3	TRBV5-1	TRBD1	TGCGCCAGCAGCGCCAACGATTTCCAGGGGGCTGGAAACACCATATATTTT	CASSANDFQGAGNTIYF
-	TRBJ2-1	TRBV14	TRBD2	TGTGCCAGCAGCAATACCGGACTAGCGGGAAGGGGAAGGGAGCAGTTCTTC	CASSNTGLAGRGREQFF
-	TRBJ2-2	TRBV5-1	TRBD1	TGCGCCAGCAGCTTCGGGGGACAGGGCACCGGGGAGCTGTTTTTT	CASSFGGQGTGELFF
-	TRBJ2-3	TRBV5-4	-	TGTGCCAGCAGCTTTGGGCCTCCAAACACAGATACGCAGTATTTT	CASSFGPPNTDTQYF
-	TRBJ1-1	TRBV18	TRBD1	TGTGCCGGCTCACCCGACAGGGAGACTGAAGCTTTCTTT	CAGSPDRETEAFF
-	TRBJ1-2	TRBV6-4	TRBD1	TGTGCCAGCAGTGCGACAGGGGGCGACTATGGCTACACCTTC	CASSATGGDYGYTF
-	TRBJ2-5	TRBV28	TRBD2	TGTGCCAGCAGGCCTGGGGCGGGAGGCCAAGAGACCCAGTACTTC	CASRPGAGGQETQYF
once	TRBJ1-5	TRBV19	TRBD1	TGTGCCAGTAGTCCAAGACAGGGGGCAGGCAATCAGCCCCAGCATTTT	CASSPRQGAGNQPQHF
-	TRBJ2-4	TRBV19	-	TGTGCCAGTAGTATAGCCCCAGGGAGTCACATTCAGTACTTC	CASSIAPGSHIQYF
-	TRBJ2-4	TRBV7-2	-	TGTGCCAGCAGCGTAGTTATTGGAGCCAAAAACATTCAGTACTTC	CASSVVIGAKNIQYF
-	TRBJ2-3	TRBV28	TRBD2	TGTGCCAGCAGCCCGACTAGCGGGAGGTCAGATACGCAGTATTTT	CASSPTSGRSDTQYF
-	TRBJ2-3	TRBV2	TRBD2	TGTGCCAGCAGTGCTAGCGGGAGGGCCGTGAGGACCGTGGTAGATACGCAGTATTTT	CASSASGRAVRTVVDTQYF
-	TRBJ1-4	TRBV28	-	TGTGCCAGCGCCCTTCTGGGGGCGACTAATGAAAAACTGTTTTTT	CASALLGATNEKLFF
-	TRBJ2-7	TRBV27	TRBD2	TGTGCCAGCAGTTCTCGACTAGCGGGAGGGTTCTACGAGCAGTACTTC	CASSSRLAGGFYEQYF
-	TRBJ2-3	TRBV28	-	TGTGCCAGCAGCTCCCTCACAGGGGGGAGGGCCGGAGATACGCAGTATTTT	CASSSLTGGRAGDTQYF
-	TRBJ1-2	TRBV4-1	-	TGCGCCAGCAGCCCAGGAAGTCGCATCCCCTATGGCTACACCTTC	CASSPGSRIPYGYTF
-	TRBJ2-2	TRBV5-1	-	TGCGCCAGCAGCACGGGCTCCACCGGGGAGCTGTTTTTT	CASSTGSTGELFF
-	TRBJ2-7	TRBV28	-	TGTGCCAGCAGATTCGACAGGCCTTCCTACGAGCAGTACTTC	CASRFDRPSYEQYF
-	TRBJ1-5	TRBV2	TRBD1	TGTGCCAGCAGTCTACAGGGGGGCAATCAGCCCCAGCATTTT	CASSLQGGNQPQHF
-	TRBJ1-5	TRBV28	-	TGTGCCAGCAGTTCAACTAGAGGACGGAGGAATCAGCCCCAGCATTTT	CASSSTRGRRNQPQHF
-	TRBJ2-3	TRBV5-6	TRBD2	TGTGCCAGCAGCCTGAGGGGTAGCGGGAGGGATACGCAGTATTTT	CASSLRGSGRDTQYF
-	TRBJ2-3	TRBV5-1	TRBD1	TGCGCCAGCAGCCGAGACAGGGGGCAAAGCACAGATACGCAGTATTTT	CASSRDRGQSTDTQYF
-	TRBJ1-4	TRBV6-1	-	TGTGCCAGCAGTGCACAGGGCGGTGAAAAACTGTTTTTT	CASSAQGGEKLFF
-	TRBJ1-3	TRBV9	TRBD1	TGTGCCAGCAGCGTGCAGGGGGCGTTGGGAAACACCATATATTTT	CASSVQGALGNTIYF
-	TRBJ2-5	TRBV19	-	TGTGCCAGTAGTATCGCGCTCCTAGGGGGGGAGACCCAGTACTTC	CASSIALLGGETQYF
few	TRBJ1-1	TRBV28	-	TGTGCCAGCAGTGTTGGGACGAAAGCTTTCTTT	CASSVGTKAFF
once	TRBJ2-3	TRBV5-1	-	TGCGCCAGCAGCGCCCCGTGGGACACAGATACGCAGTATTTT	CASSAPWDTDTQYF
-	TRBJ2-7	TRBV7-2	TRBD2	TGTGCCAGCAGCCGGGGGGGTAGCGGAGCCTACGAGCAGTACTTC	CASSRGGSGAYEQYF
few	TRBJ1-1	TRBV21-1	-	TGTGCCAGCCGACGGGGGGCATGGGCTGAAGCTTTCTTT	CASRRGAWAEAFF
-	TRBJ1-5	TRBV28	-	TGTGCCAGCAGGCTACAGGGTTGGGATCAGCCCCAGCATTTT	CASRLQGWDQPQHF
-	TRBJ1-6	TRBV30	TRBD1	TGTGCCTGGAGTGTAGGGACAGCTAATTCACCCCTCCACTTT	CAWSVGTANSPLHF